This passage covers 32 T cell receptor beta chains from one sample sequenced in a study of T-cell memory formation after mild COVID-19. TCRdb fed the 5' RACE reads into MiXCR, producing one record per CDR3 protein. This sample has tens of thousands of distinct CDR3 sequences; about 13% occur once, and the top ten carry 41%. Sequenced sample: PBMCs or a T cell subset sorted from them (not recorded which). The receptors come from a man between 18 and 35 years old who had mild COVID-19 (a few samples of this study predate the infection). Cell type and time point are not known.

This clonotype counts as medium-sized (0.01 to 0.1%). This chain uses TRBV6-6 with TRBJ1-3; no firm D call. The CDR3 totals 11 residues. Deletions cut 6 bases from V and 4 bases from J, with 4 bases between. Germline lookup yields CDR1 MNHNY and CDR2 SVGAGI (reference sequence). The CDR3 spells CASRPGNTIYF. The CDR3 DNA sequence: TGTGCCAGCAGGCCAGGAAACACCATATATTTT.

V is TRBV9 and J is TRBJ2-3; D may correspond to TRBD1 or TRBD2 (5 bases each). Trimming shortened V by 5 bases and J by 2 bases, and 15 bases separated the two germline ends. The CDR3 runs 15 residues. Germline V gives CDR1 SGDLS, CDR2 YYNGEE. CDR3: CASRPPGTNTDTQYF. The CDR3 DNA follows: TGTGCCAGCAGGCCTCCCGGGACCAACACAGATACGCAGTATTTT.

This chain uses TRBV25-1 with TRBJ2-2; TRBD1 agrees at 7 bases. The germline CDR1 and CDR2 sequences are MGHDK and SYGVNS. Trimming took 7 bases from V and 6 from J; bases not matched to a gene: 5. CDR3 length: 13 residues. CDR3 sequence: CASNTGASGELFF. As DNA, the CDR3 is TGTGCCAGCAACACAGGGGCTTCCGGGGAGCTGTTTTTT.

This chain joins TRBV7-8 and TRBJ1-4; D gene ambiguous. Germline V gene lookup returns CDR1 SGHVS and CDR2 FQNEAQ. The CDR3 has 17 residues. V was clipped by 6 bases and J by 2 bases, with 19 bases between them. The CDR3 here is CASRRRGGTETNEKLFF. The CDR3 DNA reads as TGTGCCAGCAGGCGTAGAGGCGGCACTGAGACTAATGAAAAACTGTTTTTT.

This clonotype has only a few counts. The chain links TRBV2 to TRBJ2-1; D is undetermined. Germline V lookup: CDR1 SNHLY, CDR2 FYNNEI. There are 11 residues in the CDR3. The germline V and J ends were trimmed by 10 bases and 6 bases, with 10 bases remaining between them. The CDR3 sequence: CAIHDRNEQFF. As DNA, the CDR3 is TGTGCCATCCATGACCGCAATGAGCAGTTCTTC.

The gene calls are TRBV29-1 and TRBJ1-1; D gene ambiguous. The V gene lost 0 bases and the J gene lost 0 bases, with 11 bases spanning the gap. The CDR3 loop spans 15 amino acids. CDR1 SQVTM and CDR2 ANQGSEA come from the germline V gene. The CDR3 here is CSVEDPRRVNTEAFF. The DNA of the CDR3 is TGCAGCGTTGAAGATCCCAGGAGAGTGAACACTGAAGCTTTCTTT.

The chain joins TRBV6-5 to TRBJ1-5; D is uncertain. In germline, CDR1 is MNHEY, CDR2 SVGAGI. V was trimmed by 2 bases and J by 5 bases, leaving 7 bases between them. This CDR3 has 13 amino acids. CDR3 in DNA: TGTGCCAGCAGTTACAGAAACCATCAGCCCCAGCATTTT. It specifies CASSYRNHQPQHF.

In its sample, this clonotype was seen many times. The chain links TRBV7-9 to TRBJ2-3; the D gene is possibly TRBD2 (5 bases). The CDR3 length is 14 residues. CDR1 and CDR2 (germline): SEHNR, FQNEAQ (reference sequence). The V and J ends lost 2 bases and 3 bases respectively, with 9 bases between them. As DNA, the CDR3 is TGTGCCAGCAGCTTAAGCACGGGAACAGATACGCAGTATTTT. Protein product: CASSLSTGTDTQYF.

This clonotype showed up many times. The CDR3 DNA is TGCAGTGCTGACAGGGTTGCAAGCACAGATACGCAGTATTTT. Its protein product is CSADRVASTDTQYF. The J gene is TRBJ2-3, the V gene TRBV20-1; TRBD1 agrees at 7 bases. Germline-derived CDR1 and CDR2 are DFQATT and SNEGSKA (reference sequence). CDR3 length equals 14 residues. Germline trimming cut 5 bases from V and 0 bases from J; bases unmatched to any gene: 5.

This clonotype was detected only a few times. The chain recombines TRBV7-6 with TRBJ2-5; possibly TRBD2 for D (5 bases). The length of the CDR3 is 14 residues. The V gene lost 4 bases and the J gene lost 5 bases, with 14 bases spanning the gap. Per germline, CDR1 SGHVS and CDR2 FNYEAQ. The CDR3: CASSSQLGVETQYF. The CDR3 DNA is TGTGCCAGCAGCTCGCAACTAGGCGTGGAGACCCAGTACTTC.

The CDR3 protein is CASSPPGGEAFF. In DNA form, the CDR3 reads TGTGCCAGCAGTCCCCCCGGAGGGGAGGCTTTCTTT. V is TRBV27 and J is TRBJ1-1; TRBD1 might be the D (5 bases). The CDR3 consists of 12 residues. Germline-derived CDR1 and CDR2 are MNHEY and SMNVEV (reference sequence). V was shortened by 5 bases and J by 11 bases, with 15 bases between the two germline ends.

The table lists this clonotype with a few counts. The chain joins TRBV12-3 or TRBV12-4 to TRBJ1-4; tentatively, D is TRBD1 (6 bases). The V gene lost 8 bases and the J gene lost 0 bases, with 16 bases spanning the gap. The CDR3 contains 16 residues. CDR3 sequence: CASFPRRTATNEKLFF. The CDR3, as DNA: TGTGCCAGCTTCCCACGCCGGACAGCAACTAATGAAAAACTGTTTTTT.

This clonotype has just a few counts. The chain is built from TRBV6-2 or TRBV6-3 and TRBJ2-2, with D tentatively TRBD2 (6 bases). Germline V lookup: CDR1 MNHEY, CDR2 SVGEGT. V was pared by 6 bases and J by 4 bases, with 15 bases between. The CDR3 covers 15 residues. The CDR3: CASRLSLAITGELFF. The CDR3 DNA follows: TGTGCCAGCAGGCTCTCACTAGCTATCACCGGGGAGCTGTTTTTT.

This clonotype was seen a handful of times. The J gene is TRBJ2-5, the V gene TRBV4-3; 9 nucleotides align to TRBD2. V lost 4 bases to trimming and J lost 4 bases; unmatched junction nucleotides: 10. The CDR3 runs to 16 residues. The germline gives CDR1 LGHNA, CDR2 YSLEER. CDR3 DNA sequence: TGCGCCAGCAGCCCAACCTATAGCGGGGGAGGAGAGACCCAGTACTTC. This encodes CASSPTYSGGGETQYF.

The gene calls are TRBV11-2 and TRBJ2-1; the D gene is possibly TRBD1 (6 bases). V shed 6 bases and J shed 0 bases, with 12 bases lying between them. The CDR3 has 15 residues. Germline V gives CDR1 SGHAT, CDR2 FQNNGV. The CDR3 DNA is TGTGCCAGCAGGGAGTGGGACAACTCCTACAATGAGCAGTTCTTC. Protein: CASREWDNSYNEQFF.

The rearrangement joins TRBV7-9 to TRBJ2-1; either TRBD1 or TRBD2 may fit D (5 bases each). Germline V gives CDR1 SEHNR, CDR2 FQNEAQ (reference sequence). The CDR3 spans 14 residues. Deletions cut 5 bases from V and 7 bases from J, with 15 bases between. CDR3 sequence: CASSHGGGTNEQFF. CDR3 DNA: TGTGCCAGCAGCCACGGTGGGGGTACGAATGAGCAGTTCTTC. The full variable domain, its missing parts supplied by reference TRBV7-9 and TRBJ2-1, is DTGVSQNPRHKITKRGQNVTFRCDPISEHNRLYWYRQTLGQGPEFLTYFQNEAQLEKSRLLSDRFSAERPKGSFSTLEIQRTEQGDSAMYLCASSHGGGTNEQFFGPGTRLTVL.

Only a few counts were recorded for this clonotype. CDR3 sequence: CASSLVTGNNEAFF. In DNA form, the CDR3 reads TGTGCCAGCAGCTTGGTGACAGGGAATAATGAAGCTTTCTTT. The chain links TRBV5-6 to TRBJ1-1, with TRBD1 matching over 7 bases. Germline CDR1 SGHDT, CDR2 YYEEEE. The CDR3 is made up of 14 amino acids. J was trimmed by 7 bases and V by 0 bases; bases with no gene match: 6. Full variable domain (rest looked up from reference TRBV5-6 and TRBJ1-1): DAGVTQSPTHLIKTRGQQVTLRCSPKSGHDTVSWYQQALGQGPQFIFQYYEEEERQRGNFPDRFSGHQFPNYSSELNVNALLLGDSALYLCASSLVTGNNEAFFGQGTRLTVV.

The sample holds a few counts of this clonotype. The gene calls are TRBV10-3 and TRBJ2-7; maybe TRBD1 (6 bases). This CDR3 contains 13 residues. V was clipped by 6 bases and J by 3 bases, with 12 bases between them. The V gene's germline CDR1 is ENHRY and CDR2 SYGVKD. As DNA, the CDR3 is TGTGCCATCAGGGCCGGGACAAACTACGAGCAGTACGTC. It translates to CAIRAGTNYEQYV.

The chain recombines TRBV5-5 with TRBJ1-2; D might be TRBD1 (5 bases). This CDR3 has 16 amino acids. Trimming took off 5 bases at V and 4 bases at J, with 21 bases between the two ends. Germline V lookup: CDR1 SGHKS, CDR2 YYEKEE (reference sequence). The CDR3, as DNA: TGTGCCAGCAGTTCCTTTTTTCGGAGGGGACTCTATGGCTACACCTTC. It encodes CASSSFFRRGLYGYTF.

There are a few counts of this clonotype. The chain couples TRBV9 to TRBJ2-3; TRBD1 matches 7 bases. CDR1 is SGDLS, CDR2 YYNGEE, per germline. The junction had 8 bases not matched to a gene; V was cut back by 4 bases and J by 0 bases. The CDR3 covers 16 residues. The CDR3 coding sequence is TGTGCCAGCAGCACCCGACAGGGCTCTAGCACAGATACGCAGTATTTT. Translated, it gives CASSTRQGSSTDTQYF.

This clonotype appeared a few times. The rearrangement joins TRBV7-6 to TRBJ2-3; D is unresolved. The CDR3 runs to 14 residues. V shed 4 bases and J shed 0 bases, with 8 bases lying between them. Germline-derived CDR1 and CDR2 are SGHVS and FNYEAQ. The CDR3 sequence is CASSSEVSTDTQYF. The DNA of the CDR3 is TGTGCCAGCAGCTCAGAAGTGAGCACAGATACGCAGTATTTT.

The CDR3 DNA reads as TGTGCCAGCAGCGACCTGGGACTAAGGGCTAGCGGGGGAACGGAGACCCAGTACTTC. Translating it yields CASSDLGLRASGGTETQYF. The chain joins TRBV5-8 to TRBJ2-5, with 10 bases identical to TRBD2. The CDR3 has 19 residues. With V trimmed by 4 bases and J by 5 bases, 20 bases remained unmatched. Germline lookup yields CDR1 SGHTS and CDR2 YDEGEE.

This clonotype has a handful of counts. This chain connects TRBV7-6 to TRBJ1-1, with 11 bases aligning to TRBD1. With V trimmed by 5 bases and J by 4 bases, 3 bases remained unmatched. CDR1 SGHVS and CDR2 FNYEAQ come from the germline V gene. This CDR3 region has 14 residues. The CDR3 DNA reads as TGTGCCAGCAGCCCAGGGACAGGGGGCACTGAAGCTTTCTTT. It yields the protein CASSPGTGGTEAFF.

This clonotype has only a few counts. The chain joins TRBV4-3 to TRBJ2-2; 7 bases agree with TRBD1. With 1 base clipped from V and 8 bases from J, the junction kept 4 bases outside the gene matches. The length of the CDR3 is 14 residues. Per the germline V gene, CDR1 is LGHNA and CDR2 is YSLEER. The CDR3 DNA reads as TGCGCCAGCAGCCAAGGCCCGGGACAGGGGGAGCTGTTTTTT. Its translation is CASSQGPGQGELFF.

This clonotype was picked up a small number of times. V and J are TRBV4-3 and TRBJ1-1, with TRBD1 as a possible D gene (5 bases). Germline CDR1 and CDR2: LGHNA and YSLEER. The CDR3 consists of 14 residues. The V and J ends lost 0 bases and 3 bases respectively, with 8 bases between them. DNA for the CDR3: TGCGCCAGCAGCCAAGATTCGGGGGACACTGAAGCTTTCTTT. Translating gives CASSQDSGDTEAFF.

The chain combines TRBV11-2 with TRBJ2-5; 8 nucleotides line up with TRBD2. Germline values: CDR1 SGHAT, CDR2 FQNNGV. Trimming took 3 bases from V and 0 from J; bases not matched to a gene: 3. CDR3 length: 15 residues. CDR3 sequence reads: CASSFLAGYQETQYF. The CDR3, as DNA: TGTGCCAGCAGCTTCCTAGCGGGCTACCAAGAGACCCAGTACTTC.

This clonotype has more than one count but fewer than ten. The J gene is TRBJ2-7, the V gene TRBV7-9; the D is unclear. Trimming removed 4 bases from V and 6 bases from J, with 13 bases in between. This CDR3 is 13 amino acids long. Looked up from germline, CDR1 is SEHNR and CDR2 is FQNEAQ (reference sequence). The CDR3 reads CASSYDPTAEQYF. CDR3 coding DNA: TGTGCCAGCAGCTACGATCCGACGGCCGAGCAGTACTTC.

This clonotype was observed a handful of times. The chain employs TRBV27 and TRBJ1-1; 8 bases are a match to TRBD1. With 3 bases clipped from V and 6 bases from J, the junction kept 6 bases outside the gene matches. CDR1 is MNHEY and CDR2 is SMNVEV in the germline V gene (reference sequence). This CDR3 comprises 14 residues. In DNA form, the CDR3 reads TGTGCCAGCAGTTTCGCAGGGGGCACCGCTGAAGCTTTCTTT. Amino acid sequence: CASSFAGGTAEAFF.

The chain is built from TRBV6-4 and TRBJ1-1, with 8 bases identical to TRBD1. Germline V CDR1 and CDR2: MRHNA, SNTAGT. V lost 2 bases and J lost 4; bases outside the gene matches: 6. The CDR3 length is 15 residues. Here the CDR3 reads CASSDPPTGVTEAFF. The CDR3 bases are TGTGCCAGCAGTGACCCTCCGACAGGGGTCACTGAAGCTTTCTTT.

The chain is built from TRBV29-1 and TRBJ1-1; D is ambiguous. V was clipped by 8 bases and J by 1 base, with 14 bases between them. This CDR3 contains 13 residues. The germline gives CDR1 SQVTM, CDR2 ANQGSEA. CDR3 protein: CSYHQAANTEAFF. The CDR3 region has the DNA TGCAGCTACCATCAGGCGGCGAACACTGAAGCTTTCTTT.

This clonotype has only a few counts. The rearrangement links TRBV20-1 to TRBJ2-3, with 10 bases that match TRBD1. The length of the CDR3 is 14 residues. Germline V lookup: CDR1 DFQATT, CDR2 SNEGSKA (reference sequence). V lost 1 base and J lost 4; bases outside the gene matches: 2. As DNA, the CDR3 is TGCAGTGCTAGAGTTGGGACAGGGGCAGATACGCAGTATTTT. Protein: CSARVGTGADTQYF.

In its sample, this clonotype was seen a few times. CDR3 loop: CASSLGNGEETQYF. The CDR3 DNA follows: TGCGCCAGCAGCTTGGGGAATGGAGAAGAGACCCAGTACTTC. J is TRBJ2-5 and V is TRBV5-1, with D hard to call. Germline lookup yields CDR1 SGHRS and CDR2 YFSETQ. The V end lost 0 bases, the J end lost 3 bases, and 9 bases lay between the germline ends. The CDR3 runs 14 residues.